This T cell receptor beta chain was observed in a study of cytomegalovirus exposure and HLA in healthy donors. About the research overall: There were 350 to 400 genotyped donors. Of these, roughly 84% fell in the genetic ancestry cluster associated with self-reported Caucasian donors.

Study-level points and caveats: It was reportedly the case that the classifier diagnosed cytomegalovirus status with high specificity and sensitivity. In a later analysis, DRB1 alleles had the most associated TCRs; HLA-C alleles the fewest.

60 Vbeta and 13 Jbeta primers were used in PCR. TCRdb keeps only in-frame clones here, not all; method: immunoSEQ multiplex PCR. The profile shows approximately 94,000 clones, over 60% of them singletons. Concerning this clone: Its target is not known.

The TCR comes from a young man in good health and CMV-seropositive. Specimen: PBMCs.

CDR3 nucleotides: TGCGCCAGCAGCTTGGGACGTAATCAGGGTACGCAGTATTTT. Protein product: CASSLGRNQGTQYF. The chain combines TRBV5-1 with TRBJ2-3; tentatively, D is TRBD1 (5 bases). Germline-derived CDR1 and CDR2 are SGHRS and YFSETQ. The V and J ends lost 0 bases and 8 bases respectively, with 13 bases between them. This CDR3 spans 14 amino acids.